This is a list of T cell receptor beta chains from one sample in a study of T cell repertoires and HLA-DP antigens. These receptors' targets are unknown. Some clones are missing from TCRdb's copy, which holds only in-frame ones; the method was immunoSEQ multiplex PCR. This table holds about 89,000 clones, approximately 86% found once. The sequenced sample consisted of CD4+ T cells from PBMCs. These receptors all stem from a man in his fifties in good health and CMV-seronegative. Both conserved end residues are trimmed from each CDR3. Each record gives: V gene, CDR3 length, J gene, CDR3 protein.

>TRBV2|12|TRBJ2-7
ASKEGQGYYEQY
>TRBV5-1|13|TRBJ2-3
ASSLFAGDTDTQY
>TRBV25-1|14|TRBJ1-6
ASSPPPPAINSPLH
>TRBV7-9|11|TRBJ2-5
ASSFQGGETQY
>TRBV5-1|14|TRBJ1-2
ASSLIERGLSFGYT
>TRBV5-8|12|TRBJ1-6
ASSSGTGWSPLH
>TRBV9|14|TRBJ1-1
ASSVGDTILNTEAF
>TRBV6-5|11|TRBJ1-2
ASSYSGAYGYT
>TRBV19|15|TRBJ2-1
ASSIRTGASSYNEQF
>TRBV2|12|TRBJ2-2
ASSFLTNTGELF
>TRBV29-1|11|TRBJ1-1
SAKQGAGSEAF
>TRBV5-6|13|TRBJ2-5
ASSAQGFSRETQY
>TRBV30|12|TRBJ2-3
AWGEGVSTDTQY
>TRBV10-1|13|TRBJ2-3
ASTGLAGDADTQY
>TRBV7-9|11|TRBJ2-7
ASSLGQGAEQY
>TRBV2|14|TRBJ2-3
ATRKGDRGSTDTQY
>TRBV7-9|13|TRBJ2-2
ASSLMGQVAGELF
>TRBV20-1|9|TRBJ1-1
SAKLDSEAF
>TRBV5-1|9|TRBJ1-1
ASSLDTEAF
>TRBV4-3|13|TRBJ2-7
ASSQDRSYSYEQY
>TRBV7-2|13|TRBJ2-7
ASSYKQGTAYEQY
>TRBV2|12|TRBJ2-1
ATQDRAIYNEQF
>TRBV19|16|TRBJ2-2
ASSSQRTDRGFTGELF
>TRBV30|10|TRBJ2-2
AWSSPSGELF
>TRBV2|14|TRBJ2-1
ASRPRPSDYYNEQF
>TRBV14|14|TRBJ2-3
ASSQGTGLHTDTQY
>TRBV5-8|14|TRBJ2-1
ASSLLTPGLADEQF
>TRBV5-1|13|TRBJ1-4
ASSLALEVGEKLF
>TRBV10-3|11|TRBJ1-5
AISGTDNQPQH
>TRBV18|15|TRBJ1-6
ASSGQAPGRTNSPLH
>TRBV6-6|12|TRBJ1-6
ASSRTKGVTPLH
>TRBV30|12|TRBJ2-7
AWSVGLAGIEQY
>TRBV7-2|15|TRBJ2-1
ASSFFRGPKFANEQF
>TRBV7-2|13|TRBJ2-1
ASSLVGQAYNEQF
>TRBV7-9|13|TRBJ2-1
ASSLAGTTYNEQF
>TRBV25-1|13|TRBJ2-3
ASSESRLAGARTY
>TRBV30|13|TRBJ2-7
AWSKTGVRTYEQY
>TRBV4-1|16|TRBJ2-1
ASSQDGNVMSSYNEQF
>TRBV18|13|TRBJ1-5
ASSPDRVSNQPQH
>TRBV7-6|13|TRBJ1-2
ASSNLPGTGQGYT
>TRBV13|12|TRBJ2-2
ASSLYYLTPELF
>TRBV27|13|TRBJ1-2
ASSSTETGTYGYT